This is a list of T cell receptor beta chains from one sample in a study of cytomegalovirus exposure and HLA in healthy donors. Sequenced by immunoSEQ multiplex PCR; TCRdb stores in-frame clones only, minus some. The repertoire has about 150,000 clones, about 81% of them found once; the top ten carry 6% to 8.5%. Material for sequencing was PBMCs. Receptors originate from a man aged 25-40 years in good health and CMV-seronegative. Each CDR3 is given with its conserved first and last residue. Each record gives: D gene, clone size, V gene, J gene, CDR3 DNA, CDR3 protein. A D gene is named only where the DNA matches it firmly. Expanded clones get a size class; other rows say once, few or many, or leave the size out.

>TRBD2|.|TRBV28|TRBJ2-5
TGTGCCAGCAGTACCTATACGGGGGGCCAAGAGACCCAGTACTTC
CASSTYTGGQETQYF
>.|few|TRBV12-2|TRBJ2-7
TGTGCAAGTCGCTTAGCTAACCGGGACAGCGAGAGGTATCTATCCTACGAGCAGTACTTC
CASRLANRDSERYLSYEQYF
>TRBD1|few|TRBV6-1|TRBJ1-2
TGTGCCATCCTCCGGGACAGCGGCGGGGATGGCTACACCTTC
CAILRDSGGDGYTF
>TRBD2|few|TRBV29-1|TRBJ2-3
TGCAGCGTTGAAGAACGGGGGGGCCCTAATACGCAGTATTTT
CSVEERGGPNTQYF
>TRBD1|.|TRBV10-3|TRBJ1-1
TGTGCCATCAGCACCGACAGGGGGAACACTGAAGCTTTCTTT
CAISTDRGNTEAFF
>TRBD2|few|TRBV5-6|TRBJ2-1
TGTGCCAGCAGCTTGGAAGGACTAGTAGTTTCCCTGGACAATGAGCAGTTCTTC
CASSLEGLVVSLDNEQFF
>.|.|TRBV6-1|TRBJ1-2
TGTGCCAGCAGTGAGGGGCAATACGGCTACACCTTC
CASSEGQYGYTF
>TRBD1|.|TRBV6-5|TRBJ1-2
TGTGCCAGTAGAACAGGGGGTCATGGAGGCTACACCTTC
CASRTGGHGGYTF
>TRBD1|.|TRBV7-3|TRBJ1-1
TGTGCCAGCAGTACACAGGGGGACACTGAAGCTTTCTTT
CASSTQGDTEAFF
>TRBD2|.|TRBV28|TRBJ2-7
TGTGCCAGCAGTTTACCTCGGGGAGGGATCAACGAGCAGTACTTC
CASSLPRGGINEQYF
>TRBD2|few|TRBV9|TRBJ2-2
TGTGCCAGCAGCGTAGAGGGACTACCCCTCACCGGGGAGCTGTTTTTT
CASSVEGLPLTGELFF
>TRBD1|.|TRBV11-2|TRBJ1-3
TGTGCCAGCAGCTTAGGGAACAGGGGCCCATCTGGAAACACCATATATTTT
CASSLGNRGPSGNTIYF
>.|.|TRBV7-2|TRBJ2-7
TGTGCCAGCAGCCCATCGACAGGAGGTTGGGGCGAGCAGTACTTC
CASSPSTGGWGEQYF
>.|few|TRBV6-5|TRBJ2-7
TGTGCCAGCAGTTCTCCTTACGAGCAGTACTTC
CASSSPYEQYF
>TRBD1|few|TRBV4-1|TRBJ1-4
TGCGCCAGCAGCCAGGGGGCGGGACAGGGGAATGAAAAACTGTTTTTT
CASSQGAGQGNEKLFF
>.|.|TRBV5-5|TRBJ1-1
TGTGCCAGCAGCCCAACCGGACAGCACGCCATGAACACTGAAGCTTTCTTT
CASSPTGQHAMNTEAFF
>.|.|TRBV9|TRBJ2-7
TGTGCCAGCAGCCCTGAACCAGGGGACCGGTACGAGCAGTACTTC
CASSPEPGDRYEQYF
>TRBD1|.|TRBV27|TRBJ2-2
TGTGCCAGCAGTTTATGGACAGGGGCGGCTACCGGGGAGCTGTTTTTT
CASSLWTGAATGELFF
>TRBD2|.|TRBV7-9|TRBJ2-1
TGTGCCAGCAGCTTAAGGAGCGGGGGGGCCTACAATGAGCAGTTCTTC
CASSLRSGGAYNEQFF
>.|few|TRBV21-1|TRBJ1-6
TGTGCCAGCAGCAAAGAAAGAGGGAGGATCAATTCACCCCTCCACTTT
CASSKERGRINSPLHF
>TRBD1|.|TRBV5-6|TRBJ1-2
TGTGCCAGCAGGGCCGGGACAGTCGGCTACACCTTC
CASRAGTVGYTF
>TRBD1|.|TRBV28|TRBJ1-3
TGTGCCAGTAACTCAGGACAGGCCTCTGGAAACACCATATATTTT
CASNSGQASGNTIYF
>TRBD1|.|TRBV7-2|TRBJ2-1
TGTGCCAGCAGCTCCCGGACAGGGGTTCTAGGTGAGCAGTTCTTC
CASSSRTGVLGEQFF
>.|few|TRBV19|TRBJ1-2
TGTGCCAGTAGTATCGTGGAGGGTAACTATGGCTACACCTTC
CASSIVEGNYGYTF
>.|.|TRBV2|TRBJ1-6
TGTGCCAGCTCTGACAGCTATAATTCACCCCTCCACTTT
CASSDSYNSPLHF
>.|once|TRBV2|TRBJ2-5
TGTGCCAGCACTCAAGAGACCCAGTACTTC
CASTQETQYF
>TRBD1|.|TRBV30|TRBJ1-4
TGTGCCTGGGATAAAGGACAGGGTTCAAATGAAAAACTGTTTTTT
CAWDKGQGSNEKLFF
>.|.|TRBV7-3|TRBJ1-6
TGTGCCAGCAGCTCTGACGCAGGGAATTCACCCCTCCACTTT
CASSSDAGNSPLHF
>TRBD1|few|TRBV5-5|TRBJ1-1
TGTGCCAGCAGCCCGAGACAGGGCACTGAAGCTTTCTTT
CASSPRQGTEAFF
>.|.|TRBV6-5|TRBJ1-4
TGTGCCAGCAGTTACGGGCAGCTTAATGAAAAACTGTTTTTT
CASSYGQLNEKLFF
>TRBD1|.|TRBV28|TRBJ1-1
TGTGCCAGCCGCTTTCAGGGGGAGGCTGAAGCTTTCTTT
CASRFQGEAEAFF
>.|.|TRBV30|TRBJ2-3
TGTGCCTGGACGGCCCCCCCGGGGGGCGCAGATACGCAGTATTTT
CAWTAPPGGADTQYF
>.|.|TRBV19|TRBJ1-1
TGTGCCAGTAGTCCAGGAGGGAACACTGAAGCTTTCTTT
CASSPGGNTEAFF
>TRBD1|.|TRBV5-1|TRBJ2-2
TGCGCCAGCAGCTTACAGGGGGCAGACACCGGGGAGCTGTTTTTT
CASSLQGADTGELFF
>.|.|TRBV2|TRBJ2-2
TGTGCCAGCAGACCTAGGACAGCTGGGGGGGAGCTGTTTTTT
CASRPRTAGGELFF
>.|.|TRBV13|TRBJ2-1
TGTGCCAGCAGCTCCCCCATTTCGATGGCCTCCTACAATGAGCAGTTCTTC
CASSSPISMASYNEQFF
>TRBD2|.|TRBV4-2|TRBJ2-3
TGTGCCAGCAGCCAACCCGGACTAGCGGGGGTAGATACGCAGTATTTT
CASSQPGLAGVDTQYF
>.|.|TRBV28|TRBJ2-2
TGTGCCAGCAGCAAAGGAGGTGCCGGGGAGCTGTTTTTT
CASSKGGAGELFF
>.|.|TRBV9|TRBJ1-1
TGTGCCAGCAGCGGGGGACAAGCTAACACTGAAGCTTTCTTT
CASSGGQANTEAFF
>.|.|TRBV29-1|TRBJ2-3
TGCAGCGTGCTACAGGGTTCAGATACGCAGTATTTT
CSVLQGSDTQYF
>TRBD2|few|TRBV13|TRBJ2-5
TGTGCCAGCAGCTTAACCCTTAGCGGGTCTAAAGAGACCCAGTACTTC
CASSLTLSGSKETQYF
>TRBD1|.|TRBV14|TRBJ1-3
TGTGCCAGCAGCCACATGACAGGGTCTGGAAACACCATATATTTT
CASSHMTGSGNTIYF
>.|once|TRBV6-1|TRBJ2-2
TGTGCCAGCAGTGAAAAGGGGGGGAGCTGGAACACCGGGGAGCTGTTTTTT
CASSEKGGSWNTGELFF